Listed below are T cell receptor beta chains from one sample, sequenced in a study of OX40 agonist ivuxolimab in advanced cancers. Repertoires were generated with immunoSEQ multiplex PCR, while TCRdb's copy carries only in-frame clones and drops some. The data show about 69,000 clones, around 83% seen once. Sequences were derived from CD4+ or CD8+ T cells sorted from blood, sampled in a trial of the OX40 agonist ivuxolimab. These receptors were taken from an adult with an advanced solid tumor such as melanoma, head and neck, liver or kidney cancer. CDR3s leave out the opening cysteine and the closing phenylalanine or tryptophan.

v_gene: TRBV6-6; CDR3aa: ASSSRGGRNTEAF
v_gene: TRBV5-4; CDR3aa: ASSRDRTYEQY
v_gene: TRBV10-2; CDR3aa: ASSREASYGYT
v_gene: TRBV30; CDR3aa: AWRGGRGAFGYT
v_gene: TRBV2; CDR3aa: ASSGINEKLF
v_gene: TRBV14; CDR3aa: ASSQGQSTDTQY
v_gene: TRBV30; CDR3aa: AWSVYPEDEKLF
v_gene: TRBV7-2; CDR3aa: ASSSQRGQEQF
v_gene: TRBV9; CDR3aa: ASSVGRGGGVTDTQY
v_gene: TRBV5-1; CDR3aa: ASSLARTGNQETQY
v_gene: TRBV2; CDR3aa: ASRLAGGLGNEQY
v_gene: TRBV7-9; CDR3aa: ASSPTRGSSTGELF
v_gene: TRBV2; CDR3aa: ASSEQGTSYEQY
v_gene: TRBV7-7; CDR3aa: ASSASSHRPFEAF
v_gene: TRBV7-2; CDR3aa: ASSLGGLRNTGELF
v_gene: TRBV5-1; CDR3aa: ASSFRLAGYNEQF